This T cell receptor (beta chain) was sequenced in a study of blood T cell repertoires in COVID-19. Using immunoSEQ multiplex PCR, the repertoire was profiled, and TCRdb retains in-frame clones only, with some absent. This table holds 200,000 to 300,000 clones, more than 70% found once. Germline CDR1 LGHDT, CDR2 YNNKEL (reference sequence). The length of the CDR3 is 12 residues. Trimming left V 3 bases short and J 6 bases short, with 7 bases between. The TCR comes from a woman older than 75 with COVID-19, enrolled during active disease. The chain carries TRBV3-1 (or the pseudogene TRBV3-2) and TRBJ2-3; D not certain. The sample comprised peripheral blood. CDR3 residues: CASSHLSDTQYF. The CDR3 DNA is TGTGCCAGCAGCCACCTCAGTGATACGCAGTATTTT.